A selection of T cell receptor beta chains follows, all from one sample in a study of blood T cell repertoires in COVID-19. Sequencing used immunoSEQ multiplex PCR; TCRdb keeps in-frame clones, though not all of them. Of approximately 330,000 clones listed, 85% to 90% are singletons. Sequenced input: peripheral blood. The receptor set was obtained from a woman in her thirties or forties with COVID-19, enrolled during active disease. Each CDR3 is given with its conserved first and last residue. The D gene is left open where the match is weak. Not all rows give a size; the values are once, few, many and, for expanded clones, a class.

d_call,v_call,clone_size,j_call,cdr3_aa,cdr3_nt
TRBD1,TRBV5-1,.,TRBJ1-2,CASSLGDRGSGYTF,TGCGCCAGCAGCTTGGGCGACAGGGGAAGCGGCTACACCTTC
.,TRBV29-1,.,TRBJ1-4,CSVPTGATNEKLFF,TGCAGCGTCCCTACAGGTGCAACTAATGAAAAACTGTTTTTT
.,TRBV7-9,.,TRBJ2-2,CASTPFSGELFF,TGTGCCAGCACCCCTTTTTCCGGGGAGCTGTTTTTT
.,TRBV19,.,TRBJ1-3,CASLPNRVYSGNTIYF,TGTGCCAGCCTCCCCAACAGGGTCTACTCTGGAAACACCATATATTTT
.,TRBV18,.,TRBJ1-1,CASSPPRVDLNTEAFF,TGTGCCAGCTCACCACCCCGAGTAGATTTGAACACTGAAGCTTTCTTT
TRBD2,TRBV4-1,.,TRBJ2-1,CASSQSSGFNEQFF,TGCGCCAGCAGCCAAAGTAGCGGGTTCAATGAGCAGTTCTTC
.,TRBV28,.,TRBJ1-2,CASSFGQHGYTF,TGTGCCAGCAGTTTTGGACAGCATGGCTACACCTTC
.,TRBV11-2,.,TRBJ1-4,CASRPGRGTNEKLFF,TGTGCCAGCCGCCCAGGGAGGGGAACTAATGAAAAACTGTTTTTT
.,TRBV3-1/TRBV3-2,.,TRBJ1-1,CASSQVAGENAFF,TGTGCCAGCAGCCAAGTTGCGGGGGAAAATGCTTTCTTT
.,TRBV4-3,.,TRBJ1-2,CASSQEGLGAWGYTF,TGCGCCAGCAGCCAAGAGGGTTTGGGGGCCTGGGGCTACACCTTC
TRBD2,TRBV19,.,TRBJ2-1,CASSIGEGADEQFF,TGTGCCAGTAGTATTGGGGAGGGAGCGGATGAGCAGTTCTTC
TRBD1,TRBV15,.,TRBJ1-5,CATSRGQGAEQPQHF,TGTGCCACCAGCAGAGGACAGGGGGCAGAGCAGCCCCAGCATTTT
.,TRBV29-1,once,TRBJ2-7,CSVEDTPYEQYF,TGCAGCGTTGAAGATACTCCCTACGAGCAGTACTTC
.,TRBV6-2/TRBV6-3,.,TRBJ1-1,CASSYERVLNTEAFF,TGTGCCAGCAGTTACGAGAGGGTGCTGAACACTGAAGCTTTCTTT
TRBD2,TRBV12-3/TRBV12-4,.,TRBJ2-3,CASLAGSTDTQYF,TGTGCCAGTTTAGCGGGGAGCACAGATACGCAGTATTTT
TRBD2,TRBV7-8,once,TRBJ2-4,CASSLAGGSAKNIQYF,TGTGCCAGCAGCTTAGCCGGGGGGTCAGCCAAAAACATTCAGTACTTC
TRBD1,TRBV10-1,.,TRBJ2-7,CASSFPGQGRSSYEQYF,TGCGCCAGCAGCTTCCCGGGACAGGGACGAAGCTCCTACGAGCAGTACTTC
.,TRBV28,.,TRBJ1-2,CASSLSGGDNYGYTF,TGTGCCAGCAGTTTATCTGGGGGCGACAACTATGGCTACACCTTC
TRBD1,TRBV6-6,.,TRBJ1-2,CASSQPEQGNYGYTF,TGTGCCAGCAGTCAACCAGAACAGGGGAACTATGGCTACACCTTC
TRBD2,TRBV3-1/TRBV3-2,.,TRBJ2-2,CASSLLGRLERGKNTGELFF,TGTGCCAGCAGCCTCCTGGGGCGGCTGGAGCGGGGGAAGAACACCGGGGAGCTGTTTTTT
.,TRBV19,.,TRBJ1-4,CASTPGTTNEKLFF,TGTGCCAGTACCCCCGGGACAACTAATGAAAAACTGTTTTTT
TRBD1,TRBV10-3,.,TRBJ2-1,CAISDSGGASYNEQFF,TGTGCCATCAGCGACTCAGGGGGCGCTTCCTACAATGAGCAGTTCTTC
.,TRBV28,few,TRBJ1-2,CASSLPSGGALYGYTF,TGTGCCAGCAGTCTACCCTCCGGAGGGGCCCTCTATGGCTACACCTTC